This TCR beta chain is drawn from a study of blood T cell repertoires in COVID-19. The data were produced by immunoSEQ multiplex PCR, yet TCRdb's version contains in-frame clones alone and is incomplete. The data contain some 670,000 clones, over 80% of them seen just once; the ten biggest clones take up over 0.2%. The TCR comes from a woman between 18 and 30 years old with acute or convalescent COVID-19. Sequencing was carried out using peripheral blood.

The CDR3 loop is CATSRATGTGDQPQHF. In DNA, the CDR3 is TGTGCCACCAGCAGAGCCACCGGGACAGGAGATCAGCCCCAGCATTTT. This chain connects TRBV15 to TRBJ1-5; 8 nucleotides line up with TRBD1. V shed 1 base, J shed 5 bases, and the junction held 7 bases outside the gene matches. The germline V gene encodes CDR1 LNHNV and CDR2 YYDKDF (reference sequence). The CDR3 is 16 residues long. The whole variable domain, remainder taken from reference TRBV15 and TRBJ1-5, is DAMVIQNPRYQVTQFGKPVTLSCSQTLNHNVMYWYQQKSSQAPKLLFHYYDKDFNNEADTPDNFQSRRPNTSFCFLDIRSPGLGDTAMYLCATSRATGTGDQPQHFGDGTRLSIL.